This TCR beta chain emerged from a study of shared T cell receptors in the human thymus. TCRdb's copy holds only in-frame clones and misses some; the assay was immunoSEQ multiplex PCR. The sample yields about 660,000 clones, around 87% seen once. The CDR3 loop spans 15 amino acids. V was trimmed by 1 base and J by 2 bases, leaving 9 bases between them. Germline-derived CDR1 and CDR2 are SNHLY and FYNNEI. Separately, the same data were catalogued under a study of human thymus T cells. From that study: Resections from corrective heart surgery provided thymus tissue.

The receptor was isolated from a boy less than two years old with a congenital heart defect. The V call is TRBV2, the J call TRBJ1-3, with a weak D call TRBD1 (5 bases). Material for sequencing was thymocytes. Here the CDR3 DNA reads TGTGCCAGCAGTGAAGACAGGTTGGCTGGAAACACCATATATTTT. Translation gives CASSEDRLAGNTIYF.